This TCR beta chain stems from a study of post-analysis software for immune sequencing data. V lost 5 bases to trimming and J lost 9 bases, with 14 bases between them. The germline V gene has CDR1 MNHEY and CDR2 SMNVEV (reference sequence). This CDR3 region has 13 residues. This clonotype appeared many times. Its antigen is unknown. Findings and caveats of the study: The study found TRBV5-6, TRBV5-1 and TRBV20-1 among five or six TRBV segments more frequent in patients than controls. Normalized Chao1 diversity in multiple sclerosis patients fell significantly below that of controls.

Unique molecular identifiers featured in each of the TCR beta cDNA libraries. MiXCR, applied by TCRdb to the PCR reads, yields one record per CDR3 protein. This table has about 820,000 distinct CDR3 sequences, approximately 57% appearing once. The clonotype comes from a girl aged 5-17 years with multiple sclerosis. Sequenced: blood. The rearrangement joins TRBV27 to TRBJ2-1, with D maybe TRBD1 (5 bases). The CDR3 spells CASSVRGEGEQFF. In DNA form, the CDR3 reads TGTGCCAGCAGTGTTAGGGGCGAAGGTGAGCAGTTCTTC.